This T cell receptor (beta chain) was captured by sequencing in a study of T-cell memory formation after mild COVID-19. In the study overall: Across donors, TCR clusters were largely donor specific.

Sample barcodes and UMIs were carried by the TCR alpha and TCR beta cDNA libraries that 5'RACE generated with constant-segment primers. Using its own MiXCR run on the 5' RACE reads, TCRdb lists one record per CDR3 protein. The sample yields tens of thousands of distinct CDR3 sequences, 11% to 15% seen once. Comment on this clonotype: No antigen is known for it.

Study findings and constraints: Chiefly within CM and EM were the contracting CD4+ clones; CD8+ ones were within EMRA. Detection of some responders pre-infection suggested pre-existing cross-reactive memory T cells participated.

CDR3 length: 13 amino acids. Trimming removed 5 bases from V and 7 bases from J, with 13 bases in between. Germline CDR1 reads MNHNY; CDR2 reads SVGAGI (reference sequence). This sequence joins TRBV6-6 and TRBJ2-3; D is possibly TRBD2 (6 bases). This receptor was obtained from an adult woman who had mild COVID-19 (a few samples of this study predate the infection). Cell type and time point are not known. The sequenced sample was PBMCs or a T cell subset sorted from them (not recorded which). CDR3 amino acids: CASSPGTVNTQYF. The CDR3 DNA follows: TGTGCCAGCAGTCCCGGGACTGTGAATACGCAGTATTTT.